Presented here are 32 T cell receptor beta chains from one specimen sequenced in a study of early stage breast cancer tumors. Sequenced by immunoSEQ multiplex PCR; TCRdb stores in-frame clones only, minus some. The sample consists of around 2,000 clones, approximately 69% of them appearing once. The specimen sequenced was normal breast tissue next to the tumor. The receptors here all came from a person aged 40 to 49 with breast cancer.

The chain is built from TRBV7-9 and TRBJ1-2, with 9 nucleotides matching TRBD1. Germline CDR1 reads SEHNR; CDR2 reads FQNEAQ (reference sequence). The CDR3 totals 17 residues. The J segment lost 3 bases and the V segment lost 1 base, leaving 9 bases of the junction unmatched. CDR3 region: CASSLGTGGGLDYGYTF. In DNA form, the CDR3 reads TGTGCCAGCAGCTTAGGAACAGGGGGCGGTTTGGACTATGGCTACACCTTC.

V usage is TRBV7-9 and J usage is TRBJ2-2, with D perhaps matching TRBD1 (6 bases). V was cut by 3 bases and J by 2 bases, with 10 bases left in between. CDR3 length: 15 amino acids. The V gene's germline CDR1 is SEHNR and CDR2 FQNEAQ (reference sequence). The CDR3 region has the DNA TGTGCCAGCAGCTTCGGACAGACTAACACCGGGGAGCTGTTTTTT. As protein: CASSFGQTNTGELFF.

A single count supports this clone. The rearrangement uses TRBV30 and TRBJ1-2; D gene ambiguous. Germline values: CDR1 GTSNPN, CDR2 SVGIG (reference sequence). CDR3 length: 12 amino acids. Trimming cost V 0 bases and J 4 bases, with 6 bases left between them. Here the CDR3 DNA reads TGTGCCTGGAGTGTAGGGTTCTATGGCTACACCTTC. Its protein product is CAWSVGFYGYTF.

The chain joins TRBV5-1 to TRBJ2-3; either TRBD1 or TRBD2 may fit D (5 bases each). Trimming shortened V by 1 base and J by 2 bases, and 14 bases separated the two germline ends. Germline V CDR1 and CDR2: SGHRS, YFSETQ. The CDR3 has 16 amino acids. The CDR3 spells CASSLTGASSTDTQYF. The DNA of the CDR3 is TGCGCCAGCAGCTTGACCGGGGCCTCCTCCACAGATACGCAGTATTTT.

The genes are TRBV27 and TRBJ2-1; TRBD2 matches 7 bases. The CDR3 consists of 13 residues. Per the germline V gene, CDR1 is MNHEY and CDR2 is SMNVEV (reference sequence). Trimming at V came to 6 bases and at J to 9 bases, leaving 8 bases not matched to a gene. The DNA of the CDR3 is TGTGCCAGCAGAGAGACTAGCATTGTTGAGCAGTTCTTC. This encodes CASRETSIVEQFF.

The chain carries TRBV15 and TRBJ2-3; D possibly uses TRBD1 or TRBD2 (5 bases each). The CDR3 is 15 amino acids. Per germline, CDR1 LNHNV and CDR2 YYDKDF (reference sequence). V shed 1 base and J shed 1 base, with 9 bases lying between them. The CDR3, as DNA: TGTGCCACCAGCAGAGGGGGGTCGGGCACAGATACGCAGTATTTT. Protein sequence: CATSRGGSGTDTQYF.

This clone was detected once. The chain couples TRBV5-1 to TRBJ1-3; no firm D call. The germline V and J ends were trimmed by 2 bases and 0 bases, with 9 bases remaining between them. Germline V gene lookup returns CDR1 SGHRS and CDR2 YFSETQ. The CDR3 has 15 amino acids. CDR3 protein: CASSFGPYSGNTIYF. The CDR3 nucleotides are TGCGCCAGCAGCTTCGGGCCATACTCTGGAAACACCATATATTTT.

This clone was counted between two and nine times. The CDR3 loop reads CASSLGGLEAFF. CDR3 coding DNA: TGTGCCAGCAGCTTAGGGGGGCTAGAAGCTTTCTTT. V usage is TRBV13 and J usage is TRBJ1-1, with D perhaps matching TRBD1 (5 bases). V gave up 0 bases and J gave up 8 bases, with 7 bases separating them. The CDR3 covers 12 residues. Germline V gene sequence: CDR1 PRHDT, CDR2 FYEKMQ (reference sequence).

The V gene is TRBV30, the J gene TRBJ2-3; no firm D call. V gave up 1 base and J gave up 3 bases, with 5 bases separating them. Per germline, CDR1 GTSNPN and CDR2 SVGIG (reference sequence). The CDR3 is 12 amino acids. The CDR3 nucleotides are TGTGCCTGGAGTGAAAGTACAGATACGCAGTATTTT. Translated, it gives CAWSESTDTQYF.

The chain links TRBV7-8 to TRBJ1-1; D not certain. V lost 1 base, J lost 0 bases, and 6 bases lay in between. The CDR3 runs to 14 residues. In germline, CDR1 is SGHVS, CDR2 FQNEAQ. This CDR3 reads CASSLERVNTEAFF. The DNA of the CDR3 is TGTGCCAGCAGCTTAGAACGGGTGAACACTGAAGCTTTCTTT.

V and J are TRBV2 and TRBJ2-3; D ambiguous. V lost 8 bases, J lost 1 base, and 16 bases lay in between. The CDR3 extends over 15 amino acids. Germline V gives CDR1 SNHLY, CDR2 FYNNEI. Here the CDR3 reads CASSVGGLRTDTQYF. The DNA for the CDR3 is TGTGCCAGCTCAGTGGGCGGTCTTCGCACAGATACGCAGTATTTT.

The chain couples TRBV6-1 to TRBJ2-2; the D call may be TRBD1 or TRBD2 (5 bases each). This CDR3 has 15 amino acids. Germline CDR1 MNHNS, CDR2 SASEGT. Trimming removed 7 bases from V and 7 bases from J, with 19 bases in between. The CDR3 DNA follows: TGTGCCAGCAACGCCGGGACGCTTGTGGGCGGGGAGCTGTTTTTT. Protein: CASNAGTLVGGELFF.

This sequence joins TRBV28 and TRBJ2-7; D not resolved. The CDR3 spans 14 residues. V lost 7 bases, J lost 0 bases, and 13 bases lay in between. CDR1 MDHEN and CDR2 SYDVKM come from the germline V gene. The CDR3, as DNA: TGTGCCAGCAAGAGTGGGATGCACTCCTACGAGCAGTACTTC. It codes for CASKSGMHSYEQYF.

The chain carries TRBV5-1 and TRBJ2-1; 7 positions agree with TRBD2. The trim removed 0 bases at V and 6 bases at J, leaving 6 bases unmatched. The CDR3 is 15 amino acids. From germline, CDR1 is SGHRS and CDR2 YFSETQ. The CDR3 reads CASSLDAGVGNEQFF. CDR3 in DNA: TGCGCCAGCAGCTTGGATGCGGGAGTGGGCAATGAGCAGTTCTTC.

The chain joins TRBV12-5 to TRBJ2-1, with 8 bases matching TRBD2. Germline V gene data show CDR1 as LGHNT and CDR2 as FRNRAP. V lost 2 bases, J lost 7 bases, and 7 bases stayed unmatched. The CDR3 extends over 15 amino acids. CDR3 coding DNA: TGTGCTAGTGGTTTGTCCCGGGGGGGGCTGAATGAGCAGTTCTTC. Translated: CASGLSRGGLNEQFF.

J is TRBJ2-3 and V is TRBV29-1, with 8 positions matching TRBD1. The CDR3 is 13 amino acids. The J segment lost 3 bases and the V segment lost 7 bases, leaving 6 bases of the junction unmatched. Germline V gene lookup returns CDR1 SQVTM and CDR2 ANQGSEA. The CDR3 nucleotides read TGCAGCGCTGAGGGACAGGTTACAGATACGCAGTATTTT. Protein sequence: CSAEGQVTDTQYF.

This chain links TRBV6-6 with TRBJ2-1, with a possible D match to TRBD1 (5 bases). V lost 5 bases and J 6 bases, leaving 20 bases between the germline ends. The CDR3 spans 16 residues. Germline loops: CDR1 MNHNY, CDR2 SVGAGI (reference sequence). Here the CDR3 reads CASSPNAGRVGNEQFF. For the CDR3, the DNA is TGTGCCAGCAGTCCAAACGCTGGCAGGGTGGGCAATGAGCAGTTCTTC.

This chain joins TRBV25-1 and TRBJ1-2; maybe TRBD1 (5 bases). This CDR3 spans 17 amino acids. The germline V and J ends were trimmed by 6 bases and 1 base, with 21 bases remaining between them. In germline, CDR1 is MGHDK, CDR2 SYGVNS. This CDR3 reads CASSYSLGESVNYGYTF. The CDR3 DNA follows: TGTGCCAGCAGCTATTCCTTGGGGGAGTCGGTTAACTATGGCTACACCTTC.

CDR3 amino acids: CASSQDVAASSSYNEQFF. DNA for the CDR3: TGTGCCAGCAGCCAAGATGTGGCAGCTTCGAGCTCCTACAATGAGCAGTTCTTC. The chain uses TRBV4-2 and TRBJ2-1; D unresolved. This CDR3 is built from 18 residues. V lost 0 bases and J 0 bases, leaving 15 bases between the germline ends. The germline gives CDR1 LGHNA, CDR2 YNFKEQ.

V and J are TRBV19 and TRBJ2-3; 12 nucleotides match TRBD2. The CDR3 covers 16 residues. The V segment lost 5 bases and the J segment 3 bases; nucleotides outside the gene matches: 6. The germline V gene encodes CDR1 LNHDA and CDR2 SQIVND (reference sequence). This CDR3 is CASSSKTSGSTDTQYF. The CDR3 nucleotides are TGTGCCAGTAGTTCTAAGACTAGCGGGAGTACAGATACGCAGTATTTT.

This clone was detected a few times. This rearrangement joins TRBV7-9 to TRBJ2-5; no clear D gene. The CDR3 totals 10 residues. Trimming shortened V by 10 bases and J by 3 bases, and 6 bases separated the two germline ends. Germline loops: CDR1 SEHNR, CDR2 FQNEAQ (reference sequence). The CDR3 here is CATSKETQYF. CDR3 nucleotide sequence: TGTGCCACCTCAAAAGAGACCCAGTACTTC.

In its sample, this clone was seen a few times. V is TRBV7-2 and J is TRBJ2-2; the D is unclear. The germline V gene has CDR1 SGHTA and CDR2 FQGNSA. Trimming removed 1 base at V and 3 bases at J, with 6 bases between. CDR3 size: 14 residues. CDR3 region: CASSLVADTGELFF. CDR3 coding DNA: TGTGCCAGCAGCTTAGTGGCAGACACCGGGGAGCTGTTTTTT.

This chain links TRBV5-6 with TRBJ2-1; possibly TRBD2 for D (6 bases). This CDR3 comprises 12 residues. Germline V lookup: CDR1 SGHDT, CDR2 YYEEEE. With 4 bases removed from V and 9 bases from J, the gap between germline ends came to 11 bases. This CDR3 reads CASSPVGGEQFF. The CDR3 coding sequence is TGTGCCAGCAGCCCGGTGGGGGGTGAGCAGTTCTTC.

This clone was counted once. The chain is built from TRBV2 and TRBJ2-2; 10 nucleotides agree with TRBD2. Germline CDR1 and CDR2: SNHLY and FYNNEI. Trimming cost V 10 bases and J 5 bases; bases outside gene matches: 22. The CDR3 runs to 19 residues. The CDR3 protein is CAITSGLAGAILRTGELFF. CDR3 DNA sequence: TGTGCCATCACCTCAGGGCTAGCGGGAGCTATCCTTAGAACCGGGGAGCTGTTTTTT.

This clone came up a few times. This chain links TRBV7-8 with TRBJ2-6; D is unresolved. Trimming cost V 4 bases and J 5 bases, with 6 bases left between them. Germline-derived CDR1 and CDR2 are SGHVS and FQNEAQ. This CDR3 has 13 residues. CDR3 in amino acids: CASSSVRANVLTF. The CDR3 DNA follows: TGTGCCAGCAGCTCGGTCCGGGCCAACGTCCTGACTTTC.

The chain uses TRBV7-2 and TRBJ2-7, with a weak D call TRBD2 (6 bases). Germline CDR1 and CDR2: SGHTA and FQGNSA. CDR3 length equals 13 residues. Trimming pared 5 bases from V and 6 bases from J, leaving 14 bases between. CDR3 in DNA: TGTGCCAGCAGCCGGACTATCCCGGGCGAGCAGTACTTC. Its translation is CASSRTIPGEQYF.

The chain is built from TRBV5-1 and TRBJ2-2; D is perhaps TRBD2 (6 bases). This CDR3 contains 17 residues. The V gene lost 4 bases and the J gene lost 5 bases, with 21 bases spanning the gap. Germline values: CDR1 SGHRS, CDR2 YFSETQ. The CDR3 region is CASSPRVTPGGTGELFF. The CDR3 nucleotides read TGCGCCAGCAGCCCGAGAGTGACGCCTGGGGGGACCGGGGAGCTGTTTTTT.

The V call is TRBV5-1, the J call TRBJ1-4; 7 bases map to TRBD1. This CDR3 spans 16 amino acids. CDR1 SGHRS and CDR2 YFSETQ come from the germline V gene. Trimming took 3 bases from V and 3 from J; bases not matched to a gene: 8. The CDR3 sequence: CASSSLPGQANEKLFF. The CDR3 DNA reads TGCGCCAGCAGCTCCCTCCCCGGACAGGCTAATGAAAAACTGTTTTTT.

The chain is built from TRBV5-1 and TRBJ2-1, with 11 nucleotides matching TRBD2. In germline, CDR1 is SGHRS, CDR2 YFSETQ. V gave up 2 bases and J gave up 6 bases; unmatched junction bases: 4. This CDR3 spans 15 amino acids. CDR3 DNA: TGCGCCAGCAGCTTACTAGCGGGAGCCCCCAATGAGCAGTTCTTC. Translated, it gives CASSLLAGAPNEQFF.

This sequence joins TRBV19 and TRBJ1-5; D is unclear. The CDR3 totals 14 residues. Trimming left V 1 base short and J 6 bases short, with 10 bases between. Germline CDR1 and CDR2: LNHDA and SQIVND (reference sequence). As DNA, the CDR3 is TGTGCCAGTAGTATAGTCGGGGAGTTTCAGCCCCAGCATTTT. Its translation: CASSIVGEFQPQHF.

V usage is TRBV30 and J usage is TRBJ1-3, with 7 bases lining up with TRBD1. The trim removed 2 bases at V and 1 base at J, leaving 11 bases unmatched. Per germline, CDR1 GTSNPN and CDR2 SVGIG (reference sequence). The CDR3 is 17 amino acids. The CDR3 loop is CAWSSEEGAISGNTIYF. CDR3 DNA: TGTGCCTGGAGTTCCGAAGAGGGGGCGATTTCTGGAAACACCATATATTTT. The full variable domain, with the rest looked up from reference TRBV30 and TRBJ1-3, is SQTIHQWPATLVQPVGSPLSLECTVEGTSNPNLYWYRQAAGRGLQLLFYSVGIGQISSEVPQNLSASRPQDRQFILSSKKLLLSDSGFYLCAWSSEEGAISGNTIYFGEGSWLTVV.

The chain recombines TRBV5-1 with TRBJ2-1; 7 nucleotides line up with TRBD2. Germline trimming cut 4 bases from V and 4 bases from J; bases unmatched to any gene: 11. This CDR3 region has 16 residues. The germline CDR1 and CDR2 sequences are SGHRS and YFSETQ. The CDR3 DNA follows: TGCGCCAGCAGCGGCGCCCCTAGCGGCTCTTACAATGAGCAGTTCTTC. The encoded protein is CASSGAPSGSYNEQFF.